This TCR beta chain is drawn from a study of blood T cell repertoires in COVID-19. The overall study: Acute and convalescent COVID-19 specimens originated in the United States, Italy and Spain. Nucleic acid was either cDNA or gDNA, and it came from T cells, B-cell-depleted T cells, or PBMCs.

The table came from immunoSEQ multiplex PCR; TCRdb's copy has only in-frame clones and leaves some out. The data hold around 140,000 clones, with around 90% observed a single time. Cohorts were based on clinical histories the participants reported. Trimming removed 3 bases at V and 7 bases at J, with 6 bases between. Germline-derived CDR1 and CDR2 are SNHLY and FYNNEI. This CDR3 has 11 residues. The V call is TRBV2, the J call TRBJ1-1; D unclear. The TCR was taken from a woman aged 40 to 50 who had been exposed to COVID-19. Sample: PBMCs or T cells enriched from blood (not recorded which). The CDR3 reads CASSDSFEAFF. CDR3 DNA sequence: TGTGCCAGCAGTGACAGTTTTGAAGCTTTCTTT.